A single sample is the source of the 16 T cell receptor beta chains below, sequenced in a study of T-cell reconstitution after alpha-beta-depleted transplantation in children. TCRbeta library preparation incorporated unique molecular identifiers. Using its own MiXCR run on the PCR reads, TCRdb lists one record per CDR3 protein. The table shows 450,000 to 550,000 distinct CDR3 sequences, with 11% occurring only once. Sequencing was performed on PBMCs, mostly from graft donor cells, taken 180 days after TCRalphabeta/CD19-depleted stem cell transplant. All receptors derive from a female patient aged 2-10 years who had a stem cell transplant for aplastic anemia, so the T cells may come from the graft donor.

This clonotype was recorded many times. The V gene is TRBV28, the J gene TRBJ1-5; D gene uncertain. Germline assignment: CDR1 MDHEN and CDR2 SYDVKM. This CDR3 region has 15 residues. Trimming took off 2 bases at V and 3 bases at J, with 11 bases between the two ends. The CDR3 reads CASSLVQIPNQPQHF. The CDR3 DNA is TGTGCCAGCAGTTTAGTACAGATCCCCAATCAGCCCCAGCATTTT. The whole variable domain, filled in from reference TRBV28 and TRBJ1-5, reads DVKVTQSSRYLVKRTGEKVFLECVQDMDHENMFWYRQDPGLGLRLIYFSYDVKMKEKGDIPEGYSVSREKKERFSLILESASTNQTSMYLCASSLVQIPNQPQHFGDGTRLSIL.

This sequence joins TRBV20-1 and TRBJ2-7; 8 nucleotides align to TRBD2. The CDR3 sequence is 15 residues long. J was trimmed by 2 bases and V by 0 bases; bases with no gene match: 6. Germline-derived CDR1 and CDR2 are DFQATT and SNEGSKA (reference sequence). CDR3 residues: CSARDSGGTPYEQYV. The CDR3 DNA reads as TGCAGTGCTAGAGATTCGGGGGGGACCCCCTACGAGCAGTACGTC.

The chain joins TRBV18 to TRBJ2-3, with D perhaps being TRBD1 or TRBD2 (5 bases each). Deletions cut 4 bases from V and 0 bases from J, with 17 bases between. The V gene's germline CDR1 is KGHSH and CDR2 LQKENI. CDR3 length: 17 residues. The CDR3 is CASSLFGGGASTDTQYF. The DNA for the CDR3 is TGTGCCAGCTCACTCTTCGGTGGGGGAGCTAGCACAGATACGCAGTATTTT.

This clonotype was observed many times. V and J are TRBV12-3 or TRBV12-4 and TRBJ2-5; D might be TRBD1 or TRBD2, each matching 6 bases. Between the trimmed V and J ends, which lost 3 bases and 4 bases, there was a span of 12 bases. The CDR3 runs to 14 residues. The CDR3 reads CASSFRGERETQYF. Written as DNA, the CDR3 is TGTGCCAGCAGTTTTAGGGGGGAAAGAGAGACCCAGTACTTC.

The rearrangement uses TRBV20-1 and TRBJ2-5; D is possibly TRBD2 (5 bases). The CDR3 is 12 amino acids. Germline V gene lookup returns CDR1 DFQATT and CDR2 SNEGSKA (reference sequence). V was cut by 6 bases and J by 7 bases, with 15 bases left in between. This CDR3 is CSARTNGGTQYF. CDR3 sequence (DNA): TGCAGTGCGCGGACCAATGGAGGGACCCAGTACTTC.

The V and J genes are TRBV15 and TRBJ2-7; D may match TRBD1 or TRBD2 (6 bases each). The CDR3 totals 15 residues. Germline V gene data show CDR1 as LNHNV and CDR2 as YYDKDF (reference sequence). Trimming took 0 bases from V and 5 from J, leaving 14 bases between them. CDR3 in amino acids: CATSRDWGDINEQYV. As DNA, the CDR3 is TGTGCCACCAGCAGAGATTGGGGGGACATAAACGAGCAGTACGTC.

The CDR3 coding sequence is TGCGCCAGCAGCTTCGACACCCCGAACACCGGGGAGCTGTTTTTT. This codes for CASSFDTPNTGELFF. V usage is TRBV5-1 and J usage is TRBJ2-2; D ambiguous. Germline CDR1 is SGHRS and CDR2 is YFSETQ. V lost 2 bases and J lost 0, with 8 bases in between. The CDR3 length is 15 residues.

V gene TRBV7-6 combines with J gene TRBJ2-1, with TRBD2 matching over 8 bases. V gave up 1 base and J gave up 0 bases; unmatched junction bases: 5. Germline lookup yields CDR1 SGHVS and CDR2 FNYEAQ. This CDR3 has 17 amino acids. The CDR3 is CASSLVVAGGSYNEQFF. The CDR3 bases are TGTGCCAGCAGCTTAGTCGTGGCGGGAGGCTCCTACAATGAGCAGTTCTTC.

The DNA for the CDR3 is TGTGCCAGCAGCAAAGGGCCGCCGGGAAACAATGAGCAGTTCTTC. Its translation is CASSKGPPGNNEQFF. The chain links TRBV21-1 to TRBJ2-1; no check of the table's D call, TRBD1, against the DNA was made. TRBV21-1 is designated a pseudogene. The CDR3 is 15 amino acids.

The rearrangement uses TRBV29-1 and TRBJ2-7; 8 bases are a match to TRBD2. The germline CDR1 and CDR2 sequences are SQVTM and ANQGSEA. After removal of 3 bases from V and 0 bases from J, the junction contained 4 bases not matched to a gene. The CDR3 runs 14 residues. Here the CDR3 reads CSVEPLAGSYEQYF. CDR3 nucleotides: TGCAGCGTTGAGCCGCTAGCGGGCTCCTACGAGCAGTACTTC.

The chain is built from TRBV20-1 and TRBJ2-2, with no clear D. Per the germline V gene, CDR1 is DFQATT and CDR2 is SNEGSKA (reference sequence). The CDR3 is made up of 16 amino acids. Trimming took 0 bases from V and 0 from J, leaving 11 bases between them. The CDR3 DNA reads TGCAGTGCTAGAGATTTGGCGTCCGCGAACACCGGGGAGCTGTTTTTT. It translates to CSARDLASANTGELFF.

This clonotype came up many times. The chain joins TRBV12-3 or TRBV12-4 to TRBJ2-4; perhaps TRBD1 as D (6 bases). V dropped 6 bases and J dropped 2 bases, with 14 bases sitting between them. This CDR3 is built from 15 residues. CDR3 sequence: CASSRDTSSKNIQYF. The CDR3 coding sequence is TGTGCCAGCAGCCGGGACACGAGTTCCAAAAACATTCAGTACTTC.

This chain connects TRBV7-3 to TRBJ2-1, with D perhaps TRBD2 (6 bases). This CDR3 contains 15 residues. The V end lost 5 bases, the J end lost 6 bases, and 17 bases lay between the germline ends. Germline values: CDR1 SGHTA, CDR2 FQGTGA. The chain's CDR3 is CASSKTTSPVNEQFF. The DNA of the CDR3 is TGTGCCAGCAGCAAGACCACTAGCCCAGTCAATGAGCAGTTCTTC.

This clonotype showed up just a few times. This chain uses TRBV7-8 with TRBJ2-1, with D possibly being TRBD2 (6 bases). V lost 6 bases to trimming and J lost 9 bases, with 18 bases between them. The CDR3 runs 14 residues. Germline V lookup: CDR1 SGHVS, CDR2 FQNEAQ. CDR3 sequence (DNA): TGTGCCAGCAGGAAGGGGTGGGAGGACGCTGAGCAGTTCTTC. Translated, it gives CASRKGWEDAEQFF.

This clonotype was seen repeatedly, ten times or more. V gene TRBV29-1 combines with J gene TRBJ1-1; 7 bases map to TRBD1. Losses at the gene ends were 6 bases for V and 4 bases for J; bases not matched to a gene: 11. CDR3 size: 14 residues. The germline V gene encodes CDR1 SQVTM and CDR2 ANQGSEA. The CDR3 spells CSVELLTGPTEAFF. The CDR3 bases are TGCAGCGTAGAGTTATTGACAGGGCCCACTGAAGCTTTCTTT.

This clonotype occurred many times. The rearrangement uses TRBV5-5 and TRBJ2-7, with D maybe TRBD1 (6 bases). Per the germline V gene, CDR1 is SGHKS and CDR2 is YYEKEE (reference sequence). The CDR3 contains 15 residues. V lost 0 bases, J lost 2 bases, and 12 bases lay in between. The DNA for the CDR3 is TGTGCCAGCAGCTTGGCGACAGGAGGAACCTACGAGCAGTACGTC. Amino acids: CASSLATGGTYEQYV.